This T cell receptor (beta chain) originates from a study of T cell responses to AZD1222 COVID-19 vaccine. This table comes from immunoSEQ multiplex PCR, and its TCRdb copy is limited to in-frame clones, with some not included. The table records under 150,000 clones, roughly nine tenths of them present only once. General study points: Within unmutated variant regions lay the reported targets of nearly half of spike-specific TCRs. Only after the peak T cell response were repertoires sampled.

Concerning this clone itself: The antigen is not known.

Deletions cut 3 bases from V and 9 bases from J, with 20 bases between. Germline V gene data show CDR1 as MGHRA and CDR2 as YSYEKL. This CDR3 has 15 residues. Here the sequenced sample was peripheral blood, taken 28 days after the second AZD1222 dose. V gene TRBV4-1 combines with J gene TRBJ2-5; D might be TRBD1 (6 bases). The TCR sequence derives from an adult who received the AZD1222 COVID-19 vaccine. Here the CDR3 DNA reads TGCGCCAGCAGCCAGCCAGGGACACGTCCTAGGTCCCAGTACTTC. Translation gives CASSQPGTRPRSQYF.